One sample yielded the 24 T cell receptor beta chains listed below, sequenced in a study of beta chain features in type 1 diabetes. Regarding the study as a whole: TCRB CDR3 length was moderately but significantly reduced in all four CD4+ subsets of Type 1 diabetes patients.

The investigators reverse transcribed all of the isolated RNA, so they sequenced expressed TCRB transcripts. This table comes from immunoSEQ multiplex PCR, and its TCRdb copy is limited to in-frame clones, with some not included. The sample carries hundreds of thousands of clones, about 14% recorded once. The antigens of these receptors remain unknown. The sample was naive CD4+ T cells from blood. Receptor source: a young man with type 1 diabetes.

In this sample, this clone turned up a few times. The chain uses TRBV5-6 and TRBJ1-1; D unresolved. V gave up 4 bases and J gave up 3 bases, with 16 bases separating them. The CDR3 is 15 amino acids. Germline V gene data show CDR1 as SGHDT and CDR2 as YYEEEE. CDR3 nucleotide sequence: TGTGCCAGCAGCCGAGGGATCTTGCTGGACACTGAAGCTTTCTTT. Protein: CASSRGILLDTEAFF.

CDR3 DNA sequence: TGTGCCAGCAGTCCGGAGGGGACCCAGTACTTC. Its protein product is CASSPEGTQYF. V and J are TRBV6-6 and TRBJ2-5; the D gene is possibly TRBD2 (6 bases). CDR3 length: 11 residues. Germline V gene lookup returns CDR1 MNHNY and CDR2 SVGAGI (reference sequence). The ends were cut back, 5 bases at V and 7 bases at J, with 8 bases in the middle.

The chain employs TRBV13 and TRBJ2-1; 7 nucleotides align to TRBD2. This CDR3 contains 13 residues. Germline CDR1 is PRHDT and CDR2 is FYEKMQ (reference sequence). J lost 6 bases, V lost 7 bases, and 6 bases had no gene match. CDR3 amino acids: CASTLAVGNEQFF. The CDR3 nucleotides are TGTGCCAGCACCCTAGCGGTGGGCAATGAGCAGTTCTTC.

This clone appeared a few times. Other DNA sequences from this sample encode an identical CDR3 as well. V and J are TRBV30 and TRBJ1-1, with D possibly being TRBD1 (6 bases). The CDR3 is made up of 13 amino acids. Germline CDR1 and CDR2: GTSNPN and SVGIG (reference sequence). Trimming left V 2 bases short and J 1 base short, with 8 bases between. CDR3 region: CAWSTTGNTEAFF. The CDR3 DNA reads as TGTGCCTGGAGTACGACAGGGAACACTGAAGCTTTCTTT. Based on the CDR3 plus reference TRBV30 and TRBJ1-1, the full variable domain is SQTIHQWPATLVQPVGSPLSLECTVEGTSNPNLYWYRQAAGRGLQLLFYSVGIGQISSEVPQNLSASRPQDRQFILSSKKLLLSDSGFYLCAWSTTGNTEAFFGQGTRLTVV.

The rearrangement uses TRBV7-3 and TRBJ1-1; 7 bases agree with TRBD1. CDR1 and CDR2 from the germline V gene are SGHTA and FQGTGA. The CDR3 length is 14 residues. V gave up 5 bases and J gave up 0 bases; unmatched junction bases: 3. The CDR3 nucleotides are TGTGCCAGCAGCCCCGACAGGGTGAACACTGAAGCTTTCTTT. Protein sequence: CASSPDRVNTEAFF.

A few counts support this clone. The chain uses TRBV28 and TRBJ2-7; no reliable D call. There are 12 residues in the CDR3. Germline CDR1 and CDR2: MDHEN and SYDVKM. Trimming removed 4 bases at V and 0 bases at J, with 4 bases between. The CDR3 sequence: CASSSHSYEQYF. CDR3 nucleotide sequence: TGTGCCAGCAGTTCTCACTCCTACGAGCAGTACTTC.

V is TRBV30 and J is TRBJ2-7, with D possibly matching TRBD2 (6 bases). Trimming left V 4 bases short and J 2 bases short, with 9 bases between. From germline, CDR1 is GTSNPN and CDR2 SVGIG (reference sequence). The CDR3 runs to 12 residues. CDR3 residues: CAWIREAYEQYF. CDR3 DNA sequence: TGTGCCTGGATAAGGGAGGCCTACGAGCAGTACTTC. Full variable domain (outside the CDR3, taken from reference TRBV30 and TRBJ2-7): SQTIHQWPATLVQPVGSPLSLECTVEGTSNPNLYWYRQAAGRGLQLLFYSVGIGQISSEVPQNLSASRPQDRQFILSSKKLLLSDSGFYLCAWIREAYEQYFGPGTRLTVT.

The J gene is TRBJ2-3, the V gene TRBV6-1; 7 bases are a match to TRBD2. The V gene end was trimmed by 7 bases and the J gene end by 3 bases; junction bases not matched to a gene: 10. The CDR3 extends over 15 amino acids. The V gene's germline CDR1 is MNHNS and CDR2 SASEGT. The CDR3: CASIRVPGGTDTQYF. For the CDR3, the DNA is TGTGCCAGCATCCGGGTGCCGGGGGGAACAGATACGCAGTATTTT.

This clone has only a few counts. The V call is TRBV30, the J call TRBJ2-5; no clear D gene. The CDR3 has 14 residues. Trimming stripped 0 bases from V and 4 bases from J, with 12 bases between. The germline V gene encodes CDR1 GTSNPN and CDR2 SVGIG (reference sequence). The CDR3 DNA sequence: TGTGCCTGGAGTGTAAACCGTGATAGAGAGACCCAGTACTTC. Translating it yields CAWSVNRDRETQYF.

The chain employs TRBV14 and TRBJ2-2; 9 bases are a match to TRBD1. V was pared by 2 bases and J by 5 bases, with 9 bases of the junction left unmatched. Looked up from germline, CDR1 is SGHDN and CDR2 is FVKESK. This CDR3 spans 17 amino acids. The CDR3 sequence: CASSQTNRGRRTGELFF. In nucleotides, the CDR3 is TGTGCCAGCAGCCAAACCAACAGGGGGCGACGGACCGGGGAGCTGTTTTTT.

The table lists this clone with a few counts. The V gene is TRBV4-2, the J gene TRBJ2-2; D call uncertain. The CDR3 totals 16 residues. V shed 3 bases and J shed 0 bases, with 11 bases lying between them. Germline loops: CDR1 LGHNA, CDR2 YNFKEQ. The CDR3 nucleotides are TGTGCCAGCAGCCAGAGAGGCGTCGCGAACACCGGGGAGCTGTTTTTT. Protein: CASSQRGVANTGELFF.

In nucleotides, the CDR3 is TGTGCCAGCAGCCACACTCAGGGAGACTGGAGCGGCTACACCTTC. Translation: CASSHTQGDWSGYTF. The genes are TRBV14 and TRBJ1-2, with a possible D match to TRBD1 (5 bases). CDR3 size: 15 residues. The germline CDR1 and CDR2 sequences are SGHDN and FVKESK. Trimming took off 3 bases at V and 8 bases at J, with 19 bases between the two ends.

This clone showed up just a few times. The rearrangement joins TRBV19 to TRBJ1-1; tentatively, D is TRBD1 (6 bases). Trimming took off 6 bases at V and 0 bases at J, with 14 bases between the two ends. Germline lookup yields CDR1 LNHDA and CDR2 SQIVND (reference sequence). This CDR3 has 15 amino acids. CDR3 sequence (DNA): TGTGCCAGTAGCACATGGGGGCGTCTGAACACTGAAGCTTTCTTT. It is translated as CASSTWGRLNTEAFF.

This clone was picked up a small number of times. The CDR3: CSVRLGGSNQPQHF. CDR3 DNA sequence: TGCAGCGTTCGACTGGGGGGTAGCAATCAGCCCCAGCATTTT. The chain is built from TRBV29-1 and TRBJ1-5; maybe TRBD1 (5 bases). V lost 5 bases and J lost 0, with 11 bases in between. The germline V gene has CDR1 SQVTM and CDR2 ANQGSEA. The CDR3 runs 14 residues.

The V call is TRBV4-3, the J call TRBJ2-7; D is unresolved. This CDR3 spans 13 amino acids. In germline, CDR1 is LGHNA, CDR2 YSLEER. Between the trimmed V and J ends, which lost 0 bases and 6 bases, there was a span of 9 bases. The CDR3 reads CASSQEPPSEQYF. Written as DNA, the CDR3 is TGCGCCAGCAGCCAAGAACCCCCTAGCGAGCAGTACTTC.

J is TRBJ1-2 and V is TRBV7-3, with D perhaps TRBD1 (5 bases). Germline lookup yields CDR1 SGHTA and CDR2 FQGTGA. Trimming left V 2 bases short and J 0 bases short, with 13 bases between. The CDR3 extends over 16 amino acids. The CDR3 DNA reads TGTGCCAGCAGCTTAGGATCGGGGCGATCTAACTATGGCTACACCTTC. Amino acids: CASSLGSGRSNYGYTF.

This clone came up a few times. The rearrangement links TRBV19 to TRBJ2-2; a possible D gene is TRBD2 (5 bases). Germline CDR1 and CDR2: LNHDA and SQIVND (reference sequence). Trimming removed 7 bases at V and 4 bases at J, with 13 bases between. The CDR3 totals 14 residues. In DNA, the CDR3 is TGTGCCAGTAAGCCTGGAGGTAGCACCGGGGAGCTGTTTTTT. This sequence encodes CASKPGGSTGELFF.

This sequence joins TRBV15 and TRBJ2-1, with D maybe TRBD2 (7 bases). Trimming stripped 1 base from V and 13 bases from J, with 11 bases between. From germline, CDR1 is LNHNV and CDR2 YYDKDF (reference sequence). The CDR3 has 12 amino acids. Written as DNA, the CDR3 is TGTGCCACCAGCAGAGGGGAGGGACAACAGTTCTTC. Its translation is CATSRGEGQQFF.

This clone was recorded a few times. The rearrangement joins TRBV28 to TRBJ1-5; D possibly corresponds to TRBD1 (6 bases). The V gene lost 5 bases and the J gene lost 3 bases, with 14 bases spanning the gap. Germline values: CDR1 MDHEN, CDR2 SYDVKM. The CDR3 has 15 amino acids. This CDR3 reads CASSPGDVINQPQHF. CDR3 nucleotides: TGTGCCAGCAGTCCAGGGGATGTAATCAATCAGCCCCAGCATTTT.

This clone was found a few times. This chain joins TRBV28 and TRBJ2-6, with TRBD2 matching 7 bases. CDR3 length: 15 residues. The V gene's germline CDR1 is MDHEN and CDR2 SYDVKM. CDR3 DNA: TGTGGGGCGGGGGTTGGACTCTCTGGGGCCAACGTCCTGACTTTC. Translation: CGAGVGLSGANVLTF.

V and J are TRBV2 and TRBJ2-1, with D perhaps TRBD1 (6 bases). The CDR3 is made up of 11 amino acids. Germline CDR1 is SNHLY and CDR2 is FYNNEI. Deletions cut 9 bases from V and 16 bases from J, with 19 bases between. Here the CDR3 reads CASALQGEQFF. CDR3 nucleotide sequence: TGTGCCAGTGCGTTACAGGGTGAACAATTCTTC.

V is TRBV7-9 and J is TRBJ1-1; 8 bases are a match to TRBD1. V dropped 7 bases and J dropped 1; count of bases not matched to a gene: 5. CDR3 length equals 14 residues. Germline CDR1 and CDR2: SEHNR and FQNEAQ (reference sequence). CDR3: CASIVGQGNTEAFF. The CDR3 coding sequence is TGTGCCAGCATCGTAGGACAGGGGAACACTGAAGCTTTCTTT. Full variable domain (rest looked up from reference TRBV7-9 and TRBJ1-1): DTGVSQNPRHKITKRGQNVTFRCDPISEHNRLYWYRQTLGQGPEFLTYFQNEAQLEKSRLLSDRFSAERPKGSFSTLEIQRTEQGDSAMYLCASIVGQGNTEAFFGQGTRLTVV.

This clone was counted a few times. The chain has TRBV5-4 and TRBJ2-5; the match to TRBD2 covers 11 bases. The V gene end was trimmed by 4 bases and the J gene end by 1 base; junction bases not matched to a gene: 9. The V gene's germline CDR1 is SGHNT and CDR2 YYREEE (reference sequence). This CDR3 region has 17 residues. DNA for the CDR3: TGTGCCAGCAGCCTCGGGTTACTAGCGGGGGTCCAAGAGACCCAGTACTTC. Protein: CASSLGLLAGVQETQYF.

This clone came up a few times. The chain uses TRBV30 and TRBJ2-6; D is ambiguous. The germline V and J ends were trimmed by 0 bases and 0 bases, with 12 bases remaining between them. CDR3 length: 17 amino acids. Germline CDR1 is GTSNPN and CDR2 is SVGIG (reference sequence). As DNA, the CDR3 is TGTGCCTGGAGTGTATTCGGTGAACCCTCTGGGGCCAACGTCCTGACTTTC. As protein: CAWSVFGEPSGANVLTF.